One sample yielded the 30 T cell receptor beta chains listed below, sequenced in a study of T cells in Graves' hyperthyroidism and ophthalmopathy. The TCR beta CDR3 regions underwent amplification using RNA transcripts as the source. HTBI primers were the set used in a first-round RT-PCR of the TCR CDR3. One entry per CDR3 protein results from TCRdb running MiXCR on the multiplex PCR reads. Here the sample spans roughly 560,000 distinct CDR3 sequences, roughly 14% being singletons. Sequenced material: blood. The receptors come from a woman aged 35 to 49 with Graves' ophthalmopathy.

This clonotype was detected ten times or more. The rearrangement uses TRBV6-5 and TRBJ2-5, with D unresolved. This CDR3 is 14 amino acids long. V was pared by 3 bases and J by 2 bases, with 10 bases between. Germline CDR1 is MNHEY and CDR2 is SVGAGI. CDR3 loop: CASSYAPAQETQYF. The CDR3 bases are TGTGCCAGCAGTTATGCTCCCGCACAAGAGACCCAGTACTTC.

This clonotype has ten or more counts. The chain links TRBV6-5 to TRBJ1-1, with D tentatively TRBD1 (5 bases). The germline V gene has CDR1 MNHEY and CDR2 SVGAGI. Trimming left V 4 bases short and J 2 bases short, with 14 bases between. CDR3 length equals 15 residues. The CDR3 here is CASSLPGRLNTEAFF. DNA for the CDR3: TGTGCCAGCAGTTTACCGGGGCGGCTCAACACTGAAGCTTTCTTT.

Regarding this clonotype: This may be a read error: a much more frequent sequence differs by one nucleotide. The genes are TRBV5-6 and TRBJ1-5; D is perhaps TRBD1 (5 bases). There are 15 residues in the CDR3. Germline V gene lookup returns CDR1 SGHDT and CDR2 YYEEEE. CDR3 residues: CVSNQWGRANQPQHF. The CDR3, as DNA: TGTGTCAGCAACCAGTGGGGACGGGCCAATCAGCCCCAGCATTTT.

The rearrangement uses TRBV18 and TRBJ2-7; 9 nucleotides line up with TRBD1. CDR3 length: 14 amino acids. CDR1 is KGHSH and CDR2 is LQKENI in the germline V gene. V gave up 3 bases and J gave up 4 bases; unmatched junction bases: 4. The CDR3: CASSPKTGGYEQYF. The CDR3, as DNA: TGTGCCAGCTCACCGAAGACAGGGGGGTACGAGCAGTACTTC.

The chain uses TRBV7-9 and TRBJ2-2; 8 bases align to TRBD2. Germline V lookup: CDR1 SEHNR, CDR2 FQNEAQ (reference sequence). This CDR3 contains 15 residues. The ends lost 6 bases at V and 1 base at J; junction bases unmatched: 4. DNA of the CDR3: TGTGCCAGCAGGAAGCGGGAGATGAACACCGGGGAGCTGTTTTTT. As protein: CASRKREMNTGELFF.

The J gene is TRBJ2-5, the V gene TRBV2, with 7 nucleotides matching TRBD2. The CDR3 totals 13 residues. V lost 8 bases to trimming and J lost 0 bases; unmatched junction nucleotides: 3. Per germline, CDR1 SNHLY and CDR2 FYNNEI. CDR3 coding DNA: TGTGCCAGCGCCCTAGCGGACCAAGAGACCCAGTACTTC. Encoded protein: CASALADQETQYF.

At least ten counts were recorded for this clonotype. The chain recombines TRBV9 with TRBJ2-5, with D maybe TRBD1 (6 bases). This CDR3 contains 13 residues. Trimming took 6 bases from V and 2 from J, leaving 11 bases between them. Germline values: CDR1 SGDLS, CDR2 YYNGEE. The CDR3 DNA reads TGTGCCAGCAACAGGGATGAGCAAGAGACCCAGTACTTC. This codes for CASNRDEQETQYF.

This clonotype appeared a few times. The J gene is TRBJ2-2, the V gene TRBV12-3 or TRBV12-4; the D gene is possibly TRBD1 (5 bases). The CDR3 extends over 14 amino acids. Trimming stripped 7 bases from V and 7 bases from J, with 16 bases between. The CDR3 loop is CASTWGFDDGELFF. In nucleotides, the CDR3 is TGTGCCAGCACTTGGGGCTTTGATGACGGGGAGCTGTTTTTT.

The rearrangement links TRBV19 to TRBJ2-7; the D gene is possibly TRBD1 (6 bases). V was cut by 5 bases and J by 2 bases, with 10 bases left in between. CDR3 length: 13 residues. The germline V gene has CDR1 LNHDA and CDR2 SQIVND (reference sequence). The CDR3: CASSADRPYEQYF. As DNA, the CDR3 is TGTGCCAGTAGTGCGGACAGACCCTACGAGCAGTACTTC. The full variable domain, its missing parts supplied by reference TRBV19 and TRBJ2-7, is DGGITQSPKYLFRKEGQNVTLSCEQNLNHDAMYWYRQDPGQGLRLIYYSQIVNDFQKGDIAEGYSVSREKKESFPLTVTSAQKNPTAFYLCASSADRPYEQYFGPGTRLTVT.

This clonotype was counted at least ten times. The gene calls are TRBV7-2 and TRBJ2-7; 14 bases map to TRBD2. After removal of 5 bases from V and 9 bases from J, the junction contained 9 bases not matched to a gene. This CDR3 region has 15 residues. The germline CDR1 and CDR2 sequences are SGHTA and FQGNSA. The CDR3 loop reads CASSLRLAGGRGQYF. CDR3 sequence (DNA): TGTGCCAGCAGCCTCCGACTAGCGGGAGGGAGGGGGCAGTACTTC.

This clonotype occurred many times. This chain joins TRBV27 and TRBJ2-5; TRBD2 is a possible D gene (5 bases). Germline assignment: CDR1 MNHEY and CDR2 SMNVEV (reference sequence). CDR3 size: 14 residues. Deletions cut 9 bases from V and 3 bases from J, with 17 bases between. The CDR3 reads CASSPRAKKETQYF. The CDR3 region has the DNA TGTGCCAGTTCCCCGAGGGCGAAGAAAGAGACCCAGTACTTC.

The chain links TRBV28 to TRBJ2-7, with a tentative D call TRBD1 (6 bases). CDR1 and CDR2 (germline): MDHEN, SYDVKM. CDR3 length: 14 residues. Trimming removed 10 bases at V and 0 bases at J, with 16 bases between. The CDR3 sequence: CAIQQGIISYEQYF. DNA for the CDR3: TGTGCCATCCAACAGGGTATAATCTCCTACGAGCAGTACTTC.

A few counts support this clonotype. The chain employs TRBV28 and TRBJ2-3, with TRBD2 identical over 10 bases. Germline V gene lookup returns CDR1 MDHEN and CDR2 SYDVKM. The junction had 8 bases not matched to a gene; V was cut back by 5 bases and J by 0 bases. The CDR3 consists of 17 residues. In DNA, the CDR3 is TGTGCCAGCAGTCTCGGACTAGCGGCCACTAGCACAGATACGCAGTATTTT. It is translated as CASSLGLAATSTDTQYF.

Ten or more counts support this clonotype. V and J are TRBV6-5 and TRBJ2-7; D is perhaps TRBD1 (5 bases). The CDR3 contains 17 residues. Per germline, CDR1 MNHEY and CDR2 SVGAGI. Trimming cost V 0 bases and J 1 base, with 16 bases left between them. For the CDR3, the DNA is TGTGCCAGCAGTTACTCGAAAGGGCAGGGAAGATCCTACGAGCAGTACTTC. Protein sequence: CASSYSKGQGRSYEQYF.

This clonotype appeared once. CDR3 sequence: CASSLYRRLTYEQYF. The CDR3 DNA reads TGTGCCAGCAGTCTCTATCGGCGCCTTACCTACGAGCAGTACTTC. J is TRBJ2-7 and V is TRBV12-3 or TRBV12-4; D call uncertain. V lost 5 bases, J lost 2 bases, and 16 bases lay in between. CDR3 length: 15 residues.

The V call is TRBV6-5, the J call TRBJ1-2; D remains unclear. This CDR3 has 14 residues. CDR1 MNHEY and CDR2 SVGAGI come from the germline V gene. With 0 bases removed from V and 3 bases from J, the gap between germline ends came to 8 bases. This CDR3 is CASSYSIGDYGYTF. CDR3 sequence (DNA): TGTGCCAGCAGTTACTCGATAGGAGACTATGGCTACACCTTC.

There are many counts of this clonotype. This sequence joins TRBV30 and TRBJ2-7; a weak D match, TRBD1 (6 bases). V lost 1 base to trimming and J lost 2 bases, with 12 bases between them. This CDR3 has 14 residues. Germline CDR1 is GTSNPN and CDR2 is SVGIG (reference sequence). The CDR3 is CAWSELDSTYEQYF. In nucleotides, the CDR3 is TGTGCCTGGAGTGAGTTGGACAGCACCTACGAGCAGTACTTC.

The V gene is TRBV20-1, the J gene TRBJ1-2; D ambiguous. The CDR3 has 14 amino acids. The V end lost 0 bases, the J end lost 7 bases, and 15 bases lay between the germline ends. CDR1 and CDR2 (germline): DFQATT, SNEGSKA (reference sequence). CDR3 sequence reads: CSARDLFSGVGYTF. The CDR3 DNA follows: TGCAGTGCTAGAGATTTGTTTTCCGGGGTTGGCTACACCTTC.

This clonotype was recorded at least ten times. This sequence joins TRBV7-6 and TRBJ2-7, with TRBD2 matching 7 bases. CDR1 SGHVS and CDR2 FNYEAQ come from the germline V gene. V gave up 6 bases and J gave up 7 bases; unmatched junction bases: 6. CDR3 size: 12 residues. Written as DNA, the CDR3 is TGTGCCAGCAGTCCCACCGGGGGGGAGCAGTACTTC. This codes for CASSPTGGEQYF. The entire variable domain, with the rest obtained from reference TRBV7-6 and TRBJ2-7, is as follows: GAGVSQSPRYKVTKRGQDVALRCDPISGHVSLYWYRQALGQGPEFLTYFNYEAQQDKSGLPNDRFSAERPEGSISTLTIQRTEQRDSAMYRCASSPTGGEQYFGPGTRLTVT.

The sample holds many counts of this clonotype. This chain joins TRBV9 and TRBJ2-7; 8 nucleotides align to TRBD2. V gave up 0 bases and J gave up 3 bases; unmatched junction bases: 2. This CDR3 is built from 14 residues. CDR1 and CDR2 (germline): SGDLS, YYNGEE. CDR3 in DNA: TGTGCCAGCAGCGTAGCGGGAGGGGTCTACGAGCAGTACTTC. Residues: CASSVAGGVYEQYF.

J is TRBJ1-3 and V is TRBV7-3; no reliable D call. There are 16 residues in the CDR3. V was pared by 2 bases and J by 0 bases, with 11 bases between. Germline loops: CDR1 SGHTA, CDR2 FQGTGA. The CDR3 sequence: CASSLGAASSGNTIYF. CDR3 DNA: TGTGCCAGCAGCTTAGGAGCGGCATCCTCTGGAAACACCATATATTTT.

This clonotype turned up a few times. In this CDR3 the conserved last residue, phenylalanine or tryptophan, is missing, so a read error is likely. This chain connects TRBV30 to TRBJ1-1; perhaps TRBD1 as D (6 bases). Germline assignment: CDR1 GTSNPN and CDR2 SVGIG (reference sequence). V was clipped by 8 bases and J by 1 base, with 17 bases between them. This CDR3 is built from 14 residues. In DNA form, the CDR3 reads TGTGCCCGGAAAACCGGGACACCGAACACTGAAGCTTTCCTT. Amino acids: CARKTGTPNTEAFL.

This clonotype was observed at least ten times. The chain combines TRBV2 with TRBJ1-2, with D possibly matching TRBD1 (5 bases). Trimming removed 7 bases at V and 3 bases at J, with 12 bases between. The germline V gene encodes CDR1 SNHLY and CDR2 FYNNEI. This CDR3 region has 13 residues. Here the CDR3 reads CASTQAPDYGYTF. In DNA form, the CDR3 reads TGTGCCAGCACACAGGCTCCCGACTATGGCTACACCTTC.

The chain recombines TRBV4-3 with TRBJ2-7; either TRBD1 or TRBD2 may supply D (5 bases each). Germline lookup yields CDR1 LGHNA and CDR2 YSLEER. The CDR3 spans 14 residues. V gave up 0 bases and J gave up 0 bases, with 6 bases separating them. CDR3 in amino acids: CASSQEGTSYEQYF. In DNA, the CDR3 is TGCGCCAGCAGCCAAGAGGGGACCTCCTACGAGCAGTACTTC.

This sequence joins TRBV27 and TRBJ2-2; TRBD2 might be the D (5 bases). CDR1 is MNHEY and CDR2 is SMNVEV in the germline V gene (reference sequence). There are 15 residues in the CDR3. Trimming left V 3 bases short and J 7 bases short, with 15 bases between. The CDR3 spells CASSFSPSRGGELFF. The CDR3 DNA sequence: TGTGCCAGCAGTTTCTCTCCTAGCCGAGGCGGGGAGCTGTTTTTT.

The sample holds many counts of this clonotype. V gene TRBV12-3 or TRBV12-4 combines with J gene TRBJ1-1, with D possibly being TRBD1 (6 bases). V dropped 8 bases and J dropped 4 bases, with 14 bases sitting between them. This CDR3 spans 13 amino acids. CDR3 DNA: TGTGCCAGCGTTTATGGGGGCGGCACTGAAGCTTTCTTT. Its translation: CASVYGGGTEAFF.

The chain couples TRBV3-1 to TRBJ2-7; 8 positions agree with TRBD1. V was pared by 4 bases and J by 3 bases, with 8 bases of the junction left unmatched. CDR1 is LGHDT, CDR2 YNNKEL, per germline (reference sequence). The CDR3 spans 15 residues. CDR3 residues: CASSPDRGGFYEQYF. The DNA for the CDR3 is TGTGCCAGCAGCCCCGACAGGGGTGGGTTCTACGAGCAGTACTTC.

This clonotype was recorded at least ten times. The gene calls are TRBV28 and TRBJ1-2; the D gene is possibly TRBD1 (5 bases). Trimming took 8 bases from V and 3 from J, leaving 10 bases between them. The CDR3 spans 12 residues. Germline V gene data show CDR1 as MDHEN and CDR2 as SYDVKM. CDR3 residues: CASGGYDYGYTF. DNA of the CDR3: TGTGCCAGCGGGGGGTACGACTATGGCTACACCTTC.

V usage is TRBV4-1 and J usage is TRBJ1-1; D may be TRBD1 (5 bases). The ends were cut back, 0 bases at V and 10 bases at J, with 15 bases in the middle. Germline loops: CDR1 MGHRA, CDR2 YSYEKL. The CDR3 runs 14 residues. This CDR3 is CASSQDVRTGGAFF. CDR3 DNA: TGCGCCAGCAGCCAAGATGTAAGGACCGGGGGAGCTTTCTTT.

This clonotype was recorded many times. The rearrangement joins TRBV2 to TRBJ1-5; D perhaps matches TRBD1 (5 bases). Trimming removed 4 bases at V and 2 bases at J, with 12 bases between. Germline lookup yields CDR1 SNHLY and CDR2 FYNNEI. The CDR3 contains 15 residues. In DNA form, the CDR3 reads TGTGCCAGCAGTGGGAGGGGCTGGGGCAATCAGCCCCAGCATTTT. Its protein product is CASSGRGWGNQPQHF.